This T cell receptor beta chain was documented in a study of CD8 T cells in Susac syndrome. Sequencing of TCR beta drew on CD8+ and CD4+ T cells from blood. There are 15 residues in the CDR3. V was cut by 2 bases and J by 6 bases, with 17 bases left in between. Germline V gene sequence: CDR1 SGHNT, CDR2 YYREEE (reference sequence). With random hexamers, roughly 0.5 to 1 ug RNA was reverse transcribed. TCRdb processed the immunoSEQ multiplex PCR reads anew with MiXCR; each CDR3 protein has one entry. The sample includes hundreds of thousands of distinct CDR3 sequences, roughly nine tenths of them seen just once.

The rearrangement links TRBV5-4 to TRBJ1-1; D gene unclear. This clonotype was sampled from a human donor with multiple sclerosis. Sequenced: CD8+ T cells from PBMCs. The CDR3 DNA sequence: TGTGCCAGCAGCTTCGGGGAGGTGGGAATCCCTGAAGCTTTCTTT. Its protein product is CASSFGEVGIPEAFF.